The 10 T cell receptor beta chains reported below all come from one sample, sequenced in a study of CD8 T cells in ankylosing spondylitis. TCRdb independently ran MiXCR on the 5' RACE reads; one entry per CDR3 protein. The table has some 240,000 distinct CDR3 sequences, 20% to 30% seen once. The specimen sequenced was blood, either unsorted or a sorted T cell fraction (not recorded which). Receptors originate from a male donor with ankylosing spondylitis or in good health (not recorded which).

This chain joins TRBV20-1 and TRBJ2-5; perhaps D is TRBD1 or TRBD2 (5 bases each). CDR3 length: 13 residues. Trimming took off 0 bases at V and 5 bases at J, with 10 bases between the two ends. CDR1 and CDR2 (germline): DFQATT, SNEGSKA (reference sequence). DNA for the CDR3: TGCAGTGCTAGAGATCCGGGGCCCGAGACCCAGTACTTC. Residues: CSARDPGPETQYF.

This clonotype was seen repeatedly, ten times or more. This chain links TRBV24-1 with TRBJ1-5, with D hard to call. The V end lost 7 bases, the J end lost 0 bases, and 15 bases lay between the germline ends. The germline gives CDR1 KGHDR, CDR2 SFDVKD. The CDR3 sequence is 16 residues long. DNA for the CDR3: TGTGCCACCAGAGTTCGATTAACTTATAGCAATCAGCCCCAGCATTTT. Translation gives CATRVRLTYSNQPQHF.

This clonotype was observed a few times. The rearrangement joins TRBV30 to TRBJ2-7, with D tentatively TRBD1 (6 bases). In germline, CDR1 is GTSNPN, CDR2 SVGIG (reference sequence). V lost 3 bases and J lost 1, with 10 bases in between. The CDR3 covers 13 residues. CDR3 bases: TGTGCCTGGAGCCGCGGACAGTCCTACGAGCAGTACTTC. It is translated as CAWSRGQSYEQYF.

In this sample, this clonotype turned up many times. The chain combines TRBV29-1 with TRBJ1-1; D uncertain. The germline V and J ends were trimmed by 3 bases and 0 bases, with 11 bases remaining between them. CDR3 size: 14 residues. Per the germline V gene, CDR1 is SQVTM and CDR2 is ANQGSEA. CDR3 sequence: CSVDAPEVNTEAFF. CDR3 coding DNA: TGCAGCGTTGACGCCCCGGAGGTGAACACTGAAGCTTTCTTT. Drawing the rest from reference TRBV29-1 and TRBJ1-1, the complete variable domain is SAVISQKPSRDICQRGTSLTIQCQVDSQVTMMFWYRQQPGQSLTLIATANQGSEATYESGFVIDKFPISRPNLTFSTLTVSNMSPEDSSIYLCSVDAPEVNTEAFFGQGTRLTVV.

There are many counts of this clonotype. The chain links TRBV28 to TRBJ2-3, with D possibly being TRBD1 (6 bases). V gave up 3 bases and J gave up 3 bases, with 19 bases separating them. The CDR3 has 17 amino acids. CDR1 is MDHEN, CDR2 SYDVKM, per germline. CDR3 bases: TGTGCCAGCAGTTTGCGGCGCAGGGGTAAGGGGACAGATACGCAGTATTTT. Translation gives CASSLRRRGKGTDTQYF.

This clonotype showed up many times. CDR3 in DNA: TGTGCCAGCAGCCCCCGGGGGGCGGGGCTCACAGATACGCAGTATTTT. Translated: CASSPRGAGLTDTQYF. This chain connects TRBV12-3 or TRBV12-4 to TRBJ2-3; maybe TRBD2 (7 bases). The CDR3 spans 16 residues. Deletions cut 6 bases from V and 2 bases from J, with 18 bases between.

Ten or more counts support this clonotype. The V call is TRBV12-3 or TRBV12-4, the J call TRBJ1-4, with a tentative D call TRBD1 (5 bases). CDR3 length: 15 amino acids. V lost 0 bases to trimming and J lost 8 bases, with 13 bases between them. CDR3 nucleotide sequence: TGTGCCAGCAGTTTAGCGGTCAGGGCCGGGGAAAAACTGTTTTTT. Translating it yields CASSLAVRAGEKLFF.

The chain links TRBV20-1 to TRBJ2-3, with D tentatively TRBD2 (6 bases). In germline, CDR1 is DFQATT, CDR2 SNEGSKA (reference sequence). There are 15 residues in the CDR3. Trimming removed 2 bases from V and 2 bases from J, with 14 bases in between. CDR3 sequence: CSARRGLGDTDTQYF. The DNA of the CDR3 is TGCAGTGCTAGAAGGGGACTGGGGGACACAGATACGCAGTATTTT.

This clonotype was counted ten times or more. V usage is TRBV2 and J usage is TRBJ2-2; 10 nucleotides agree with TRBD1. The V gene's germline CDR1 is SNHLY and CDR2 FYNNEI. The J segment lost 3 bases and the V segment lost 8 bases, leaving 3 bases of the junction unmatched. The CDR3 length is 14 residues. CDR3 in DNA: TGTGCCAGCGCCGGGACAGGGGACACCGGGGAGCTGTTTTTT. Translation: CASAGTGDTGELFF.

This chain connects TRBV30 to TRBJ1-6; tentatively, D is TRBD1 (5 bases). The V gene lost 0 bases and the J gene lost 7 bases, with 13 bases spanning the gap. Germline V gene sequence: CDR1 GTSNPN, CDR2 SVGIG (reference sequence). This CDR3 is built from 15 residues. The chain's CDR3 is CAWSVLQVGNSPLHF. The CDR3 DNA follows: TGTGCCTGGAGTGTATTACAGGTTGGGAATTCACCCCTCCACTTT.